Described below is a single T cell receptor (beta chain) sequence and its context. Its cognate antigen is unknown. The data were obtained in a study of post-analysis software for immune sequencing data. Study background: Relapsing-remitting, secondary progressive and progressive-relapsing multiple sclerosis were all included among the disease courses.

Built from TCR beta cDNA, the libraries had unique molecular identifiers in them. Input of roughly 0.9 to 11 million T cells yielded 450,000 to 550,000 cDNA molecules. TCRdb fed the PCR reads into MiXCR, producing one record per CDR3 protein. The data contain 400,000 to 500,000 distinct CDR3 sequences, over 30% of them singletons. Whole-study findings and limits: Normalized Chao1 diversity was significantly lower in multiple sclerosis patients than in controls. Strong co-clustering by F measure was seen for same-batch samples.

Sequenced sample: blood. The sequence was obtained from a girl aged 2-10 years with multiple sclerosis.

The CDR3, as DNA: TGTGCCAGCAGTTTCGGGGACTCGTACAATGAGCAGTACTTC. The encoded protein is CASSFGDSYNEQYF. This rearrangement joins TRBV12-3 or TRBV12-4 to TRBJ2-1; perhaps TRBD2 as D (6 bases). TRBJ2-7 matches the DNA end more closely, so the J call is doubtful. This CDR3 is built from 14 residues.